The present entry profiles one T cell receptor beta chain with its context. Its specificity is not known. This specimen comes from a study of T cell responses to AZD1222 COVID-19 vaccine. Study-level findings and limits: At baseline, just a handful of AZD1222 recipients tested seropositive. Targets within unmutated variant regions were reportedly found for nearly half of spike-specific TCRs. Repertoires in all cases were sampled only once the peak T cell response had passed. Donors were mostly white British, more females; clonal diversity possibly underestimated.

Using immunoSEQ multiplex PCR, the repertoire was profiled, and TCRdb retains in-frame clones only, with some absent. The sample records 120,000 to 150,000 clones, 90% to 95% being singletons. Germline V gene sequence: CDR1 MNHEY, CDR2 SVGAGI. The CDR3 has 15 amino acids. V trimming: 6 bases; J trimming: 0 bases; junction bases outside the gene matches: 3. The receptor was derived from an adult in good health. The material was peripheral blood, obtained on day 0 of MenACWY control vaccination. The rearrangement uses TRBV6-5 and TRBJ2-3, with 10 bases identical to TRBD1. This chain's CDR3 is CASSDRGRSTDTQYF. The CDR3 nucleotides are TGTGCCAGCAGCGACAGGGGGCGAAGCACAGATACGCAGTATTTT.